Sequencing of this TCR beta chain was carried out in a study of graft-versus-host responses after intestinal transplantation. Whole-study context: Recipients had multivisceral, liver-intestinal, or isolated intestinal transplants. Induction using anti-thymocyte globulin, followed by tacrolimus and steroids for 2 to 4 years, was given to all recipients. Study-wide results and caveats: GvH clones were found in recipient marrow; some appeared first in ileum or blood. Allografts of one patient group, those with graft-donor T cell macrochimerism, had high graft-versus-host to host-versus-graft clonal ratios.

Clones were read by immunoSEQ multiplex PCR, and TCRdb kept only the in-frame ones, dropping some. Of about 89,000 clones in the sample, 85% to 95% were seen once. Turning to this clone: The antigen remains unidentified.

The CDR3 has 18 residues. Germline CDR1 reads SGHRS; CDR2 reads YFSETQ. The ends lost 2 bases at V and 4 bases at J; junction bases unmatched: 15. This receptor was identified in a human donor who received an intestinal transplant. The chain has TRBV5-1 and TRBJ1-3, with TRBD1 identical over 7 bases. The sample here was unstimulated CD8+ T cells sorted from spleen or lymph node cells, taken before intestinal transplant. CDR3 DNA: TGCGCCAGCAGCTTCGGTAGCAGACCGACAGGGCGAGGAAACACCATATATTTT. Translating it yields CASSFGSRPTGRGNTIYF.